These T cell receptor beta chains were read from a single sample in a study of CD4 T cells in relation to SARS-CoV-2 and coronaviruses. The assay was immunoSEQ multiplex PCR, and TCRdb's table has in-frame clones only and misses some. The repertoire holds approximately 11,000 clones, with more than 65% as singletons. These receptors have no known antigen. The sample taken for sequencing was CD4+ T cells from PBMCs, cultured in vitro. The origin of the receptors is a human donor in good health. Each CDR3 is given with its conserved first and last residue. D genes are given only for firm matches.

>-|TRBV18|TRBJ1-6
CASSQGNSPLHF
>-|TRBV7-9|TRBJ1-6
CASSLANSPLHF
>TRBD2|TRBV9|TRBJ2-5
CASSSGTSGRRLGQETQYF
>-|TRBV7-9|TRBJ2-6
CASSLRNSGANVLTF
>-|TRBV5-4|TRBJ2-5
CASRIQGQETQYF
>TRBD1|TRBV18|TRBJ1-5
CASSLRDRGNQPQHF
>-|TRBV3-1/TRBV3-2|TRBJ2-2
CASKMGESTGELFF
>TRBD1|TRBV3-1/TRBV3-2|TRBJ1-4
CASSSGQDNEKLFF
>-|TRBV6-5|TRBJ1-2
CASSRDQYSYGYTF
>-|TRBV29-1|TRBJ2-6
CSVAQDSSGANVLTF
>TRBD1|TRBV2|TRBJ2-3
CASRTLGGLATDTQYF
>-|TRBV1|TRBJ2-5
CTSSPSGREEETQYF
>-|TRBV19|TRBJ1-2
CASAMGTNYGYTF
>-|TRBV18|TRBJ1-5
CASSPGAGANQPQHF
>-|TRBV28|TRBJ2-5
CASNEGFQETQYF
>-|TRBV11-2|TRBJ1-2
CASSLGRDGYTF
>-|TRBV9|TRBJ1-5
CASSVGIYGNQPQHF
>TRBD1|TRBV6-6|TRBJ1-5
CASSSTGDSNQPQHF
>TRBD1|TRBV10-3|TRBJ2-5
CAINPDRALETQYF
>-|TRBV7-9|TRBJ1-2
CASSPRQSYYGYTF
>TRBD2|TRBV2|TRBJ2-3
CATQREGLADTQYF
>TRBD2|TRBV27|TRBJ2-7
CASSARTSGSSYEQYF
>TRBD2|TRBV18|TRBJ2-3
CASSLAGAGTDTQYF
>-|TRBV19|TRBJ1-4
CASSIQGVPNEKLFF
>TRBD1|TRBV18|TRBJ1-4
CASSPDRGEKLFF
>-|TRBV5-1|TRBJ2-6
CASNRDITSGANVLTF
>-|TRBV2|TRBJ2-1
CASSRVRNEQFF
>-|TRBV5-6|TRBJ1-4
CASSLVSGDEKLFF
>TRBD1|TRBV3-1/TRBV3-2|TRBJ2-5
CASSPPGQGLRETQYF
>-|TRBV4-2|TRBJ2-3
CASSQDRRAKAQYF
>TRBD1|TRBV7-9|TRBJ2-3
CASSAGQGLTDTQYF
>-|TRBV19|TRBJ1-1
CATRVGPGARTEAFF
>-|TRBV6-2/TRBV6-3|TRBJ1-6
CASSYRGGGAPLHF
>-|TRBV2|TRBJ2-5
CASSEALGQTWFQETQYF
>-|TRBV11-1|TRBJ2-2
CASSLYANANTGELFF
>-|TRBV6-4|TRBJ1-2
CASRTRGANYGYTF
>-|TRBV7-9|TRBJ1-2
CASTLLGTYKSGYTF
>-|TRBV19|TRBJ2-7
CASSIALSSYEQYF
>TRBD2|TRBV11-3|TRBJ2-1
CASSLHSGVGNEQFF
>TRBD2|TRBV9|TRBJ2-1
CASSVGLAGGWAYNEQFF
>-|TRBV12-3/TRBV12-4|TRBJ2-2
CASSYTGELFF
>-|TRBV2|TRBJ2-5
CASTWAQETQYF
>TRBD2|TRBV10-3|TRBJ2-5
CAISDGGAFGGQETQYF
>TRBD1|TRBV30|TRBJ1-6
CAWSAGTARNSPLHF
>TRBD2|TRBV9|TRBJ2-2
CASSVAGDTGELFF
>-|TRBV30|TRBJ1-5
CASPQRAPGNQPQHF
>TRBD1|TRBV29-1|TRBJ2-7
CSVQQGSGPYEQYF
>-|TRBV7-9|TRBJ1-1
CASSLEQGSAFF
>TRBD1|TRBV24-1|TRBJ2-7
CATSDPWDRSSYEQYF
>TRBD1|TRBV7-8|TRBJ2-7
CASSSPGQASYEQYF
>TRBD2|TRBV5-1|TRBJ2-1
CASSWSRLAGDNEQFF
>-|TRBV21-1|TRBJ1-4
CASGCAQKLFF
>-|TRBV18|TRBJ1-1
CASSPPDPRMNTEAFF
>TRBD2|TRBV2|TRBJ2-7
CASTAGTTTYEQYF
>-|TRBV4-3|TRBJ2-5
CASSQDGRRGTQYF